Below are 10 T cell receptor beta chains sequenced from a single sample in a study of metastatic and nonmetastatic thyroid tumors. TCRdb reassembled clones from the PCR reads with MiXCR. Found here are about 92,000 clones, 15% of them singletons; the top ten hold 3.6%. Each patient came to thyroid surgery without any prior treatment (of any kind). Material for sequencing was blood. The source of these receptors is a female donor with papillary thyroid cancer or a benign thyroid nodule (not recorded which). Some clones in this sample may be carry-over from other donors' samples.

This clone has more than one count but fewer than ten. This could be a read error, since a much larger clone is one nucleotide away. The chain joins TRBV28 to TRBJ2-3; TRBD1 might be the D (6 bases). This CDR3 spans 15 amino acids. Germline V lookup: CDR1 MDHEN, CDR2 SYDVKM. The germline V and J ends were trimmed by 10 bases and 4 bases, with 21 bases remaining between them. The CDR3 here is CATLGGDMSSDTQYF. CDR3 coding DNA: TGTGCCACCCTCGGTGGGGACATGTCATCAGATACGCAGTATTTT. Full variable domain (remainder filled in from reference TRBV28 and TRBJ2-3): DVKVTQSSRYLVKRTGEKVFLECVQDMDHENMFWYRQDPGLGLRLIYFSYDVKMKEKGDIPEGYSVSREKKERFSLILESASTNQTSMYLCATLGGDMSSDTQYFGPGTRLTVL.

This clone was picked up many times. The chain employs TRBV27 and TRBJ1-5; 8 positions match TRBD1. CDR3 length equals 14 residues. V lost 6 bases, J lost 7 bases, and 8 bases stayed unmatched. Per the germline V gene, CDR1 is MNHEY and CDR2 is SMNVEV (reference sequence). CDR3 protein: CASRRQGLEQPQHF. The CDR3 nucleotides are TGTGCCAGCAGAAGACAGGGGCTGGAACAGCCCCAGCATTTT.

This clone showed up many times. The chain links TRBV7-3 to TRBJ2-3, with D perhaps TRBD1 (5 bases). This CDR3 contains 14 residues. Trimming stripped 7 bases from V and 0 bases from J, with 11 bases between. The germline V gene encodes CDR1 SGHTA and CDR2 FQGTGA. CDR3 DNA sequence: TGTGCCAGCACCTTGGGGCAGAGCACAGATACGCAGTATTTT. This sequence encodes CASTLGQSTDTQYF.

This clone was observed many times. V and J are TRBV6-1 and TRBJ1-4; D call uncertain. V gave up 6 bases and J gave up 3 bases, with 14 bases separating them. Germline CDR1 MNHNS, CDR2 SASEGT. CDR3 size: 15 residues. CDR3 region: CASSSLAAANEKLFF. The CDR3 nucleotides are TGTGCCAGCAGCTCGCTGGCGGCAGCTAATGAAAAACTGTTTTTT.

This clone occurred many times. The CDR3 DNA follows: TGTGCCAGCAGCCAGTACCGGGCCACAGCGCCTGAGCAGTTCTTC. As protein: CASSQYRATAPEQFF. V and J are TRBV3-1 and TRBJ2-1, with D uncertain. This CDR3 spans 15 amino acids. Germline CDR1 reads LGHDT; CDR2 reads YNNKEL (reference sequence). V was shortened by 3 bases and J by 9 bases, with 18 bases between the two germline ends.

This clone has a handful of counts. CDR3 nucleotides: TGTGCCAGCAGCCAAGCCGGTGGGGGGGTCATCCGCCAGCCCCAGCATTTT. Translating it yields CASSQAGGGVIRQPQHF. The genes are TRBV7-8 and TRBJ1-5; TRBD1 is a possible D gene (5 bases). Trimming stripped 5 bases from V and 7 bases from J, with 24 bases between. The CDR3 totals 17 residues. Germline CDR1 reads SGHVS; CDR2 reads FQNEAQ. The full variable domain, completed using reference TRBV7-8 and TRBJ1-5, is GAGVSQSPRYKVAKRGQDVALRCDPISGHVSLFWYQQALGQGPEFLTYFQNEAQLDKSGLPSDRFFAERPEGSVSTLKIQRTQQEDSAVYLCASSQAGGGVIRQPQHFGDGTRLSIL.

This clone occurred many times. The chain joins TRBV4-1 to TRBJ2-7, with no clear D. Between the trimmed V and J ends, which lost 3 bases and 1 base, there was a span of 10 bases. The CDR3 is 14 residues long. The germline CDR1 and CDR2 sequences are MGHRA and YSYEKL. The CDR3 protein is CASSQPTLSYEQYF. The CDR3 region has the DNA TGCGCCAGCAGCCAGCCGACTTTATCCTACGAGCAGTACTTC.

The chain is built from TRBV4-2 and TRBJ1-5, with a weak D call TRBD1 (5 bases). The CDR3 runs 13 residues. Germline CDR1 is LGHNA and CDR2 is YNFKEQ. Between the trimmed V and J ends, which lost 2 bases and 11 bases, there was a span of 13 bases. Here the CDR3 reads CASSQRLGQTQHF. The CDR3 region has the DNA TGTGCCAGCAGCCAAAGACTGGGGCAGACCCAGCATTTT.

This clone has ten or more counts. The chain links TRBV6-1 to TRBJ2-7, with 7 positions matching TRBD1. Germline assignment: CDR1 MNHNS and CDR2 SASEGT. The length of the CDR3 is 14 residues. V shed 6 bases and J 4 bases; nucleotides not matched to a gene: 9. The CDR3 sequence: CASSSRGQLYEQYF. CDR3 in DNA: TGTGCCAGCAGCTCCCGGGGACAGTTATACGAGCAGTACTTC.

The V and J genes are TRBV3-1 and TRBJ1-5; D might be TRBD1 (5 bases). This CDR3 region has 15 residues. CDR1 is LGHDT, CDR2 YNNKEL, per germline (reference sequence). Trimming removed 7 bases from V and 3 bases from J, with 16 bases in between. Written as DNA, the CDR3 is TGTGCCAGCATCCAGGACCCGGGGCTCAATCAGCCCCAGCATTTT. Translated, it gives CASIQDPGLNQPQHF. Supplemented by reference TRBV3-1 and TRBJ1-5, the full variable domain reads DTAVSQTPKYLVTQMGNDKSIKCEQNLGHDTMYWYKQDSKKFLKIMFSYNNKELIINETVPNRFSPKSPDKAHLNLHINSLELGDSAVYFCASIQDPGLNQPQHFGDGTRLSIL.